The 14 T cell receptor beta chains given below trace back to one sample, sequenced in a study of blood T cell repertoires in COVID-19. Clones were read by immunoSEQ multiplex PCR, and TCRdb kept only the in-frame ones, dropping some. This table holds fewer than 350,000 clones, over 75% found once. The material sequenced was peripheral blood. Every receptor here comes from a woman in her twenties or thirties with COVID-19, enrolled during active disease.

The J gene is TRBJ2-7, the V gene TRBV18; no clear D. In germline, CDR1 is KGHSH, CDR2 LQKENI. The length of the CDR3 is 13 residues. The germline V and J ends were trimmed by 3 bases and 0 bases, with 6 bases remaining between them. CDR3 in amino acids: CASSPPSSYEQYF. The CDR3 DNA reads as TGTGCCAGCTCACCCCCGTCCTCCTACGAGCAGTACTTC. Based on the CDR3 plus reference TRBV18 and TRBJ2-7, the full variable domain is NAGVMQNPRHLVRRRGQEARLRCSPMKGHSHVYWYRQLPEEGLKFMVYLQKENIIDESGMPKERFSAEFPKEGPSILRIQQVVRGDSAAYFCASSPPSSYEQYFGPGTRLTVT.

This clone was found a few times. The V and J genes are TRBV4-2 and TRBJ2-7; no clear D. The CDR3 is 15 residues long. V was pared by 1 base and J by 3 bases, with 13 bases between. Germline-derived CDR1 and CDR2 are LGHNA and YNFKEQ. In DNA form, the CDR3 reads TGTGCCAGCAGCCAAGGATCTTCACCAGACTACGAGCAGTACTTC. Its protein product is CASSQGSSPDYEQYF.

This rearrangement joins TRBV7-9 to TRBJ2-7, with TRBD1 matching 10 bases. Germline CDR1 SEHNR, CDR2 FQNEAQ (reference sequence). V lost 8 bases to trimming and J lost 6 bases; unmatched junction nucleotides: 13. CDR3 length equals 15 residues. Here the CDR3 reads CASFRPGTGDGEQYF. DNA of the CDR3: TGTGCCAGCTTCCGCCCCGGGACAGGGGATGGCGAGCAGTACTTC.

This clone was detected only once. This sequence joins TRBV11-3 and TRBJ2-2; 7 nucleotides match TRBD2. Germline trimming cut 5 bases from V and 3 bases from J; bases unmatched to any gene: 3. The CDR3 sequence is 14 residues long. The germline V gene has CDR1 SGHNT and CDR2 YENEEA. CDR3 DNA: TGTGCCAGCAGCCGGGGACTATACACCGGGGAGCTGTTTTTT. Its protein product is CASSRGLYTGELFF. Using reference TRBV11-3 and TRBJ2-2 for the parts outside the CDR3, the full variable domain is EAGVVQSPRYKIIEKKQPVAFWCNPISGHNTLYWYLQNLGQGPELLIRYENEEAVDDSQLPKDRFSAERLKGVDSTLKIQPAELGDSAVYLCASSRGLYTGELFFGEGSRLTVL.

The rearrangement uses TRBV7-9 and TRBJ2-1; 15 bases map to TRBD2. CDR3 size: 16 residues. Germline V gives CDR1 SEHNR, CDR2 FQNEAQ (reference sequence). V lost 1 base, J lost 9 bases, and 4 bases stayed unmatched. Written as DNA, the CDR3 is TGTGCCAGCAGCTTAGGGTCGGGACTAGCGGGAGGTGAGCAGTTCTTC. Its translation is CASSLGSGLAGGEQFF.

The chain recombines TRBV24-1 with TRBJ1-1; D unresolved. V lost 5 bases, J lost 3 bases, and 9 bases lay in between. The CDR3 spans 13 residues. Germline V gives CDR1 KGHDR, CDR2 SFDVKD. The CDR3 DNA follows: TGTGCCACCAGTGCCGAAGCCCACACTGAAGCTTTCTTT. The encoded protein is CATSAEAHTEAFF.

CDR3 residues: CASSLAGGLGEQFF. The CDR3 nucleotides are TGTGCCAGCAGCCTAGCGGGAGGTCTTGGTGAGCAGTTCTTC. The chain links TRBV5-8 to TRBJ2-1; TRBD2 agrees at 11 bases. The CDR3 extends over 14 amino acids. Germline V gene lookup returns CDR1 SGHTS and CDR2 YDEGEE. V was clipped by 4 bases and J by 9 bases; unmatched bases: 6. Complete variable domain (other parts from reference TRBV5-8 and TRBJ2-1): EAGVTQSPTHLIKTRGQQATLRCSPISGHTSVYWYQQALGLGLQFLLWYDEGEERNRGNFPPRFSGRQFPNYSSELNVNALELEDSALYLCASSLAGGLGEQFFGPGTRLTVL.

The V and J genes are TRBV19 and TRBJ2-1; 12 nucleotides align to TRBD1. The germline V gene encodes CDR1 LNHDA and CDR2 SQIVND (reference sequence). This CDR3 comprises 18 residues. Germline trimming cut 3 bases from V and 12 bases from J; bases unmatched to any gene: 18. The CDR3 region is CASSIEGQGAAQAVGQFF. The CDR3 DNA is TGTGCCAGTAGTATTGAGGGACAGGGGGCGGCCCAGGCGGTCGGGCAGTTCTTC.

The chain is built from TRBV7-9 and TRBJ2-5, with D possibly being TRBD1 (5 bases). The V end lost 5 bases, the J end lost 2 bases, and 15 bases lay between the germline ends. Germline V CDR1 and CDR2: SEHNR, FQNEAQ (reference sequence). CDR3 size: 15 residues. CDR3 coding DNA: TGTGCCAGCAGCCATTACCGACAGTGGCAAGAGACCCAGTACTTC. As protein: CASSHYRQWQETQYF. Using reference TRBV7-9 and TRBJ2-5 for the parts outside the CDR3, the full variable domain is DTGVSQNPRHKITKRGQNVTFRCDPISEHNRLYWYRQTLGQGPEFLTYFQNEAQLEKSRLLSDRFSAERPKGSFSTLEIQRTEQGDSAMYLCASSHYRQWQETQYFGPGTRLLVL.

The chain joins TRBV10-3 to TRBJ1-3; possibly TRBD1 for D (6 bases). Trimming pared 5 bases from V and 0 bases from J, leaving 11 bases between. CDR1 and CDR2 (germline): ENHRY, SYGVKD. The CDR3 totals 15 residues. The CDR3 reads CAISQGSHSGNTIYF. CDR3 coding DNA: TGTGCCATCAGTCAGGGGTCCCACTCTGGAAACACCATATATTTT.

This chain's CDR3 is CASRLNWGDSYEQYF. As DNA, the CDR3 is TGTGCCAGCAGATTAAACTGGGGGGACTCCTACGAGCAGTACTTC. This chain uses TRBV2 with TRBJ2-7; possibly TRBD2 for D (6 bases). Germline lookup yields CDR1 SNHLY and CDR2 FYNNEI. This CDR3 spans 15 amino acids. Trimming pared 6 bases from V and 0 bases from J, leaving 15 bases between.

This clone was seen a single time. The chain recombines TRBV11-2 with TRBJ2-5, with TRBD1 as a possible D gene (5 bases). Trimming left V 7 bases short and J 1 base short, with 16 bases between. This CDR3 is 15 amino acids long. The germline V gene has CDR1 SGHAT and CDR2 FQNNGV. CDR3 nucleotide sequence: TGTGCCAGCAAGGGGAATGCGGTAGTCCAAGAGACCCAGTACTTC. It translates to CASKGNAVVQETQYF.

This chain's CDR3 is CASSQDLREGQPQHF. CDR3 sequence (DNA): TGCGCCAGCAGCCAAGATCTCAGGGAAGGTCAGCCCCAGCATTTT. V and J are TRBV4-3 and TRBJ1-5; possible D gene TRBD1, 5 bases. Germline lookup yields CDR1 LGHNA and CDR2 YSLEER. CDR3 size: 15 residues. The V end lost 0 bases, the J end lost 6 bases, and 12 bases lay between the germline ends.

This clone has only one observation. The V call is TRBV12-3 or TRBV12-4, the J call TRBJ1-1; D unresolved. V was pared by 10 bases and J by 1 base, with 13 bases between. The CDR3 consists of 13 residues. The CDR3 loop reads CATTREWNTEAFF. The DNA for the CDR3 is TGTGCCACTACTCGAGAGTGGAACACTGAAGCTTTCTTT.